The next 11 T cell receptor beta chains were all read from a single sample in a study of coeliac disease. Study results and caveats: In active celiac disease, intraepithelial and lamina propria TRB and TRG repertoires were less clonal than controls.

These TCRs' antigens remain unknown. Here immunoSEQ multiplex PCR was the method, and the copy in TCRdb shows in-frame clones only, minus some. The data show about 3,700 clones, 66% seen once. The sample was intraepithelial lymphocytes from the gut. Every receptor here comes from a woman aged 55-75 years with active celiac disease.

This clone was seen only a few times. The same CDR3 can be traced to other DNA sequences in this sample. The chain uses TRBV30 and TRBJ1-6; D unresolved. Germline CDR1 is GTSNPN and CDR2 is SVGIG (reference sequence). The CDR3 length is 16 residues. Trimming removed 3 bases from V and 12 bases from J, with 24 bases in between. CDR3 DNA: TGTGCCTGGAGCCCCCCCGCCGGGAGGGCGGCTCGACCCCTCCACTTT. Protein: CAWSPPAGRAARPLHF.

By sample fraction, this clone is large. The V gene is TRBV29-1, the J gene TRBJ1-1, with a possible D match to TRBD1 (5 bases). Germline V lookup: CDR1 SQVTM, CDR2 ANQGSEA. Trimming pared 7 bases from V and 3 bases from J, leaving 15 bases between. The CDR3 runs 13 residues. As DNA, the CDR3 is TGCAGCGCAATGATACAGGCTGACACTGAAGCTTTCTTT. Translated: CSAMIQADTEAFF.

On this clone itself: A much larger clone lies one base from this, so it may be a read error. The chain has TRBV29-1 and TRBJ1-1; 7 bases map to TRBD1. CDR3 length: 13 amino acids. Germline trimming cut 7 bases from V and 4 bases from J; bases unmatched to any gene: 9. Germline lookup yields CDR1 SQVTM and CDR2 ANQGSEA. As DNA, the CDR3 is TGCAGCGCCCCGGTCCAGGGGGGCACTGAAGCTTTCTTT. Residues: CSAPVQGGTEAFF.

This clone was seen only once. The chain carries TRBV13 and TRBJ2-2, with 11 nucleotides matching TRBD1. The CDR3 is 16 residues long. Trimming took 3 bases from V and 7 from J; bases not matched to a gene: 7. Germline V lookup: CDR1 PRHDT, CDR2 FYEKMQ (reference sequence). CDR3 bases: TGTGCCAGCAGCTTCCCCGGACAGGGGGCAGGCGGGGAGCTGTTTTTT. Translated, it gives CASSFPGQGAGGELFF.

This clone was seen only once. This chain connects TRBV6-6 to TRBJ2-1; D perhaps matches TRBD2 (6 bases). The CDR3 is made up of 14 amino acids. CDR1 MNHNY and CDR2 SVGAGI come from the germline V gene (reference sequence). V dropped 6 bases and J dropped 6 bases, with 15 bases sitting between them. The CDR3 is CASSLLGGRNEQFF. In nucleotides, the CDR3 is TGTGCCAGCAGCCTCCTGGGGGGACGCAATGAGCAGTTCTTC.

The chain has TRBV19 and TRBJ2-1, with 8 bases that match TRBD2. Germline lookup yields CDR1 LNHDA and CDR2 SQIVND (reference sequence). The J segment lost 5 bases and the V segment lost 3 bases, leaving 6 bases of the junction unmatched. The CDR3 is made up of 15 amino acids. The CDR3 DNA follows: TGTGCCAGTAGTATCGGGAGGGTGAGGGACAATGAGCAGTTCTTC. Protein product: CASSIGRVRDNEQFF.

In DNA, the CDR3 is TGTGCCAGCAGCAAAGCAGGGGCTGAAGGCAATCAGCCCCAGCATTTT. It translates to CASSKAGAEGNQPQHF. V and J are TRBV21-1 and TRBJ1-5; TRBD1 reflects the table's D call only, with no check against the DNA. TRBV21-1 corresponds to a pseudogene. The CDR3 is 16 amino acids.

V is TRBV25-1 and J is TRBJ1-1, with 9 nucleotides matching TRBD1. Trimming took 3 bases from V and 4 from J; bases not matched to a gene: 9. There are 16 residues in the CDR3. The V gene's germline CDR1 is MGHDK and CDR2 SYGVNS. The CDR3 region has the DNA TGTGCCAGCAGTGAGAACAGGGGGCAGGCGGCCACTGAAGCTTTCTTT. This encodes CASSENRGQAATEAFF.

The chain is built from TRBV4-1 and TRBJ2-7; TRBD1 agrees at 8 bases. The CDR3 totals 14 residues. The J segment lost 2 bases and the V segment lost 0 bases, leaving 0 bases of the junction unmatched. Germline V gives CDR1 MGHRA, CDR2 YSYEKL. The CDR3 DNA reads TGCGCCAGCAGCCAAGACAGGGGGCCCTACGAGCAGTACTTC. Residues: CASSQDRGPYEQYF.

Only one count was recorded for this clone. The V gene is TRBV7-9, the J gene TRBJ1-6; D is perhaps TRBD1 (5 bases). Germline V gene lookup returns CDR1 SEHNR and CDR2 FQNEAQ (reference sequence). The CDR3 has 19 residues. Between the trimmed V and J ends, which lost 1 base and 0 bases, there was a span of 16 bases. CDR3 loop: CASSLDNRHPGSYNSPLHF. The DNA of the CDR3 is TGTGCCAGCAGCTTAGATAACAGGCACCCGGGCTCCTATAATTCACCCCTCCACTTT.

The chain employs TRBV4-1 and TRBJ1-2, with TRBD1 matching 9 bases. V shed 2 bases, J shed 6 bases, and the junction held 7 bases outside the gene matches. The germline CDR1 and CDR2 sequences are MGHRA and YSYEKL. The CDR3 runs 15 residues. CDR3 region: CASSQSSTGGDGYTF. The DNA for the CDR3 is TGCGCCAGCAGCCAATCGTCGACAGGGGGGGATGGCTACACCTTC.